The entry below describes one T cell receptor (beta chain). The antigen it binds to is not known. No much larger clone is present one base from it, and per-base qualities are unavailable. Genomic DNA was extracted from sorted cells with the Quick-DNA Microprep Kit. Amplification of TCRbeta DNA was done with the immunoSEQ hsTCRbeta kit, following the protocol from the manufacturer. An Illumina MiSeq instrument was used to sequence the TCRbeta libraries. The study's own analysis went as follows. Removing out-of-frame sequences left approximately 2,400,000 distinct TCRbeta sequences, an average of about 70,000 per individual. Each individual was scored using the number of some 150 previously reported CMV-associated TCRbeta sequences that the individual carried and the total number of productive distinct TCRbeta sequences. A beta-binomial model was reimplemented in Python, and scikit-learn random forests with default parameters were trained on data from the US cohort. On the Belgian cohort, classifier performance was reported as the median AUC, along with percentile confidence intervals, across 10,000 bootstrap iterations. The immuneACCESS repertoire file appears here via TCRdb, limited to in-frame rearrangements. These files lack a portion of the clones; in checked studies, under half of the deficit traces to unresolved V genes, and the cause of the others is not known. V, J and clone size are taken as reported in that table, and D and trimming were inferred from the DNA itself. The sample table records 50,000 to 65,000 clones; about 78% of these occur just once. The ten largest clones represent under 0.9% of the sample.

As encoded in the germline V gene, CDR1 is SQVTM while CDR2 is ANQGSEA. Between the V and J ends, shortened by 2 bases and 4 bases respectively, the junction contains 11 bases. The CDR3 holds 13 amino acids from the cysteine to the phenylalanine. Kept here is only the CDR3 DNA, which spans 39 bases and is read in frame from base 1. This entry comes from a study of memory CD4+ T cells and cytomegalovirus serostatus (dated by TCRdb to the late 2010s). Some background on the complete study: The cohort comprised around 35 healthy Belgian adults, 9 CMV seropositive and roughly 24 CMV seronegative. To replicate a published TCR-based CMV serostatus classifier, the researchers sequenced the CD4+ memory TCRbeta repertoires of a Belgian cohort whose cytomegalovirus serostatus was known.

A FACSAria II was used to sort memory CD4+ T cells, defined as single viable CD3+CD4+CD8-CD45RO+ cells. CMV serostatus was determined using a Roche Elecsys assay that detects serum IgG against CMV pp150, pp28, p38 and p52. Once the samples were thawed, total CD4+ T cells were enriched through positive selection using CD4 magnetic microbeads. Samples originated from another study that specifically interrogated the CD4+ T cell memory repertoire. Peripheral blood mononuclear cells were isolated and cryopreserved following standard operating procedures; serum was stored at -80 °C. The staining relied on CD3-PerCP (BW264/56), CD4-APC (RPA-T4), CD45RO-PE (UCHT1) and CD8-Pacific Orange (3B5) antibodies, and Sytox blue was used to exclude non-viable cells. Beyond this particular receptor, the publication reports: The results were read as suggesting that the CMV-associated TCR signature is, for the most part, present in the CD4+ memory repertoire. Only CD4+CD45RO+ memory cells were sequenced, in contrast to the original study, which included naive and memory CD4+ and CD8+ populations. For CMV serostatus prediction, a median bootstrapped AUC of approximately 0.95 was reached with the original framework, and a median bootstrapped AUC of about 0.89 was reached with a US-trained random forest. On the Belgian cohort, the classifier based on the original framework reached a median bootstrapped AUC of roughly 0.94, with a 95% CI of 0.76-1.00. Of around 160 previously reported CMV-associated TCRbeta sequences, approximately 64 appeared in the CD4+ memory repertoires, each in one to five individuals.

This TCR was sampled from an adult in good health and CMV-seronegative. Recombination connected TRBV29-1 to TRBJ2-5, with TRBD1 perhaps the D gene, on 8 matching bases. The sample taken for sequencing was memory CD4+ T cells from blood. DNA sequence: TGCAGCGTTGAATACAGGGGGGGAGAGACCCAGTACTTC. This encodes CSVEYRGGETQYF.